This TCR beta chain was obtained from a study of T cell changes during pregnancy in multiple sclerosis. CDR1 GTSNPN and CDR2 SVGIG come from the germline V gene (reference sequence). The V gene lost 0 bases and the J gene lost 4 bases, with 15 bases spanning the gap. The length of the CDR3 is 15 residues. Assay: immunoSEQ multiplex PCR; the TCRdb copy retains only in-frame clones and omits some. The sample has more than 85,000 clones, approximately 94% seen once. The clonotype originates from a female donor with multiple sclerosis, enrolled in a pregnancy study. V usage is TRBV30 and J usage is TRBJ1-1; D gene uncertain. The sequencing used peripheral blood, collected in the second trimester of pregnancy. The CDR3 DNA reads as TGTGCCTGGAGTGTAAGCCCGGGGTCCGGCACTGAAGCTTTCTTT. Translated: CAWSVSPGSGTEAFF.